Listed below are T cell receptor beta chains from one sample, sequenced in a study of blood T cell repertoires in COVID-19. Sequenced by immunoSEQ multiplex PCR; TCRdb stores in-frame clones only, minus some. The profile covers about 300,000 clones, with nearly 90% appearing a single time and 2.5% to 3.5% taken by the ten largest. What was sequenced was PBMCs or T cells enriched from blood (not recorded which). The origin of the receptors is a woman between 50 and 59 years old who had been exposed to COVID-19. CDR3s include the opening cysteine and the closing phenylalanine or tryptophan. The D gene is left open where the match is weak. Rows give clone size only sometimes, using once, few, many, or a class for an expanded clone.

J gene | V gene | clone size | D gene | CDR3 protein | CDR3 DNA
TRBJ2-1 | TRBV19 | NA | TRBD2 | CASSISSGGAYASYNEQFF | TGTGCCAGTAGTATATCTAGCGGGGGGGCCTACGCCTCCTACAATGAGCAGTTCTTC
TRBJ1-4 | TRBV11-2 | NA | NA | CASSPSSSTNEKLFF | TGTGCCAGCAGCCCCTCGTCCTCAACTAATGAAAAACTGTTTTTT
TRBJ2-7 | TRBV28 | NA | TRBD1 | CASSLGTGRNEQYF | TGTGCCAGCAGTTTAGGGACAGGGAGAAACGAGCAGTACTTC
TRBJ2-5 | TRBV19 | few | TRBD1 | CASRTRQGRETQYF | TGTGCCAGTAGAACTCGACAGGGGAGAGAGACCCAGTACTTC
TRBJ2-3 | TRBV5-1 | NA | NA | CASSLVAGSTDTQYF | TGCGCCAGCAGCTTGGTCGCGGGGAGCACAGATACGCAGTATTTT
TRBJ2-1 | TRBV18 | once | TRBD2 | CASSPGTSGGTVHYNEQFF | TGTGCCAGCTCACCCGGGACTAGCGGGGGGACAGTACACTACAATGAGCAGTTCTTC
TRBJ2-7 | TRBV7-9 | NA | NA | CASSLAGDYEQYF | TGTGCCAGCAGCTTGGCAGGGGATTACGAGCAGTACTTC
TRBJ1-6 | TRBV7-2 | NA | NA | CASSSYGDNSPLHF | TGTGCCAGCAGCTCCTACGGGGATAATTCACCCCTCCACTTT
TRBJ2-2 | TRBV27 | NA | NA | CASSLEYTGELFF | TGTGCCAGCAGTTTGGAGTACACCGGGGAGCTGTTTTTT
TRBJ1-6 | TRBV25-1 | NA | NA | CASSESLNINSPLHF | TGTGCCAGCAGTGAGTCCCTAAATATTAATTCACCCCTCCACTTT
TRBJ2-4 | TRBV15 | NA | TRBD1 | CATSSFRQGQNIQYF | TGTGCCACCAGCTCTTTTAGACAGGGACAAAACATTCAGTACTTC
TRBJ1-6 | TRBV28 | once | NA | CASSAGLYNSPLHF | TGTGCCAGCAGTGCGGGCCTCTATAATTCACCCCTCCACTTT
TRBJ2-3 | TRBV11-2 | NA | TRBD2 | CASSHSGGLADTQYF | TGTGCCAGCAGCCATAGCGGGGGGTTAGCGGATACGCAGTATTTT
TRBJ1-5 | TRBV7-9 | NA | NA | CASSLGLRGFGNQPQHF | TGTGCCAGCAGCTTAGGTCTCAGGGGATTCGGCAATCAGCCCCAGCATTTT
TRBJ1-6 | TRBV6-1 | NA | TRBD1 | CASSGDGQGASSYNSPLHF | TGTGCCAGCAGTGGCGACGGACAGGGCGCAAGCTCCTATAATTCACCCCTCCACTTT
TRBJ1-4 | TRBV5-1 | NA | NA | CASSLGGQPNEKLFF | TGCGCCAGCAGCTTGGGTGGGCAACCTAATGAAAAACTGTTTTTT
TRBJ1-1 | TRBV27 | once | TRBD1 | CASSLRGGGHTEAFF | TGTGCCAGCAGTTTAAGAGGGGGCGGACACACTGAAGCTTTCTTT
TRBJ1-1 | TRBV3-1/TRBV3-2 | NA | NA | CASSLTGTPNTEAFF | TGTGCCAGCAGCCTGACCGGGACACCGAACACTGAAGCTTTCTTT